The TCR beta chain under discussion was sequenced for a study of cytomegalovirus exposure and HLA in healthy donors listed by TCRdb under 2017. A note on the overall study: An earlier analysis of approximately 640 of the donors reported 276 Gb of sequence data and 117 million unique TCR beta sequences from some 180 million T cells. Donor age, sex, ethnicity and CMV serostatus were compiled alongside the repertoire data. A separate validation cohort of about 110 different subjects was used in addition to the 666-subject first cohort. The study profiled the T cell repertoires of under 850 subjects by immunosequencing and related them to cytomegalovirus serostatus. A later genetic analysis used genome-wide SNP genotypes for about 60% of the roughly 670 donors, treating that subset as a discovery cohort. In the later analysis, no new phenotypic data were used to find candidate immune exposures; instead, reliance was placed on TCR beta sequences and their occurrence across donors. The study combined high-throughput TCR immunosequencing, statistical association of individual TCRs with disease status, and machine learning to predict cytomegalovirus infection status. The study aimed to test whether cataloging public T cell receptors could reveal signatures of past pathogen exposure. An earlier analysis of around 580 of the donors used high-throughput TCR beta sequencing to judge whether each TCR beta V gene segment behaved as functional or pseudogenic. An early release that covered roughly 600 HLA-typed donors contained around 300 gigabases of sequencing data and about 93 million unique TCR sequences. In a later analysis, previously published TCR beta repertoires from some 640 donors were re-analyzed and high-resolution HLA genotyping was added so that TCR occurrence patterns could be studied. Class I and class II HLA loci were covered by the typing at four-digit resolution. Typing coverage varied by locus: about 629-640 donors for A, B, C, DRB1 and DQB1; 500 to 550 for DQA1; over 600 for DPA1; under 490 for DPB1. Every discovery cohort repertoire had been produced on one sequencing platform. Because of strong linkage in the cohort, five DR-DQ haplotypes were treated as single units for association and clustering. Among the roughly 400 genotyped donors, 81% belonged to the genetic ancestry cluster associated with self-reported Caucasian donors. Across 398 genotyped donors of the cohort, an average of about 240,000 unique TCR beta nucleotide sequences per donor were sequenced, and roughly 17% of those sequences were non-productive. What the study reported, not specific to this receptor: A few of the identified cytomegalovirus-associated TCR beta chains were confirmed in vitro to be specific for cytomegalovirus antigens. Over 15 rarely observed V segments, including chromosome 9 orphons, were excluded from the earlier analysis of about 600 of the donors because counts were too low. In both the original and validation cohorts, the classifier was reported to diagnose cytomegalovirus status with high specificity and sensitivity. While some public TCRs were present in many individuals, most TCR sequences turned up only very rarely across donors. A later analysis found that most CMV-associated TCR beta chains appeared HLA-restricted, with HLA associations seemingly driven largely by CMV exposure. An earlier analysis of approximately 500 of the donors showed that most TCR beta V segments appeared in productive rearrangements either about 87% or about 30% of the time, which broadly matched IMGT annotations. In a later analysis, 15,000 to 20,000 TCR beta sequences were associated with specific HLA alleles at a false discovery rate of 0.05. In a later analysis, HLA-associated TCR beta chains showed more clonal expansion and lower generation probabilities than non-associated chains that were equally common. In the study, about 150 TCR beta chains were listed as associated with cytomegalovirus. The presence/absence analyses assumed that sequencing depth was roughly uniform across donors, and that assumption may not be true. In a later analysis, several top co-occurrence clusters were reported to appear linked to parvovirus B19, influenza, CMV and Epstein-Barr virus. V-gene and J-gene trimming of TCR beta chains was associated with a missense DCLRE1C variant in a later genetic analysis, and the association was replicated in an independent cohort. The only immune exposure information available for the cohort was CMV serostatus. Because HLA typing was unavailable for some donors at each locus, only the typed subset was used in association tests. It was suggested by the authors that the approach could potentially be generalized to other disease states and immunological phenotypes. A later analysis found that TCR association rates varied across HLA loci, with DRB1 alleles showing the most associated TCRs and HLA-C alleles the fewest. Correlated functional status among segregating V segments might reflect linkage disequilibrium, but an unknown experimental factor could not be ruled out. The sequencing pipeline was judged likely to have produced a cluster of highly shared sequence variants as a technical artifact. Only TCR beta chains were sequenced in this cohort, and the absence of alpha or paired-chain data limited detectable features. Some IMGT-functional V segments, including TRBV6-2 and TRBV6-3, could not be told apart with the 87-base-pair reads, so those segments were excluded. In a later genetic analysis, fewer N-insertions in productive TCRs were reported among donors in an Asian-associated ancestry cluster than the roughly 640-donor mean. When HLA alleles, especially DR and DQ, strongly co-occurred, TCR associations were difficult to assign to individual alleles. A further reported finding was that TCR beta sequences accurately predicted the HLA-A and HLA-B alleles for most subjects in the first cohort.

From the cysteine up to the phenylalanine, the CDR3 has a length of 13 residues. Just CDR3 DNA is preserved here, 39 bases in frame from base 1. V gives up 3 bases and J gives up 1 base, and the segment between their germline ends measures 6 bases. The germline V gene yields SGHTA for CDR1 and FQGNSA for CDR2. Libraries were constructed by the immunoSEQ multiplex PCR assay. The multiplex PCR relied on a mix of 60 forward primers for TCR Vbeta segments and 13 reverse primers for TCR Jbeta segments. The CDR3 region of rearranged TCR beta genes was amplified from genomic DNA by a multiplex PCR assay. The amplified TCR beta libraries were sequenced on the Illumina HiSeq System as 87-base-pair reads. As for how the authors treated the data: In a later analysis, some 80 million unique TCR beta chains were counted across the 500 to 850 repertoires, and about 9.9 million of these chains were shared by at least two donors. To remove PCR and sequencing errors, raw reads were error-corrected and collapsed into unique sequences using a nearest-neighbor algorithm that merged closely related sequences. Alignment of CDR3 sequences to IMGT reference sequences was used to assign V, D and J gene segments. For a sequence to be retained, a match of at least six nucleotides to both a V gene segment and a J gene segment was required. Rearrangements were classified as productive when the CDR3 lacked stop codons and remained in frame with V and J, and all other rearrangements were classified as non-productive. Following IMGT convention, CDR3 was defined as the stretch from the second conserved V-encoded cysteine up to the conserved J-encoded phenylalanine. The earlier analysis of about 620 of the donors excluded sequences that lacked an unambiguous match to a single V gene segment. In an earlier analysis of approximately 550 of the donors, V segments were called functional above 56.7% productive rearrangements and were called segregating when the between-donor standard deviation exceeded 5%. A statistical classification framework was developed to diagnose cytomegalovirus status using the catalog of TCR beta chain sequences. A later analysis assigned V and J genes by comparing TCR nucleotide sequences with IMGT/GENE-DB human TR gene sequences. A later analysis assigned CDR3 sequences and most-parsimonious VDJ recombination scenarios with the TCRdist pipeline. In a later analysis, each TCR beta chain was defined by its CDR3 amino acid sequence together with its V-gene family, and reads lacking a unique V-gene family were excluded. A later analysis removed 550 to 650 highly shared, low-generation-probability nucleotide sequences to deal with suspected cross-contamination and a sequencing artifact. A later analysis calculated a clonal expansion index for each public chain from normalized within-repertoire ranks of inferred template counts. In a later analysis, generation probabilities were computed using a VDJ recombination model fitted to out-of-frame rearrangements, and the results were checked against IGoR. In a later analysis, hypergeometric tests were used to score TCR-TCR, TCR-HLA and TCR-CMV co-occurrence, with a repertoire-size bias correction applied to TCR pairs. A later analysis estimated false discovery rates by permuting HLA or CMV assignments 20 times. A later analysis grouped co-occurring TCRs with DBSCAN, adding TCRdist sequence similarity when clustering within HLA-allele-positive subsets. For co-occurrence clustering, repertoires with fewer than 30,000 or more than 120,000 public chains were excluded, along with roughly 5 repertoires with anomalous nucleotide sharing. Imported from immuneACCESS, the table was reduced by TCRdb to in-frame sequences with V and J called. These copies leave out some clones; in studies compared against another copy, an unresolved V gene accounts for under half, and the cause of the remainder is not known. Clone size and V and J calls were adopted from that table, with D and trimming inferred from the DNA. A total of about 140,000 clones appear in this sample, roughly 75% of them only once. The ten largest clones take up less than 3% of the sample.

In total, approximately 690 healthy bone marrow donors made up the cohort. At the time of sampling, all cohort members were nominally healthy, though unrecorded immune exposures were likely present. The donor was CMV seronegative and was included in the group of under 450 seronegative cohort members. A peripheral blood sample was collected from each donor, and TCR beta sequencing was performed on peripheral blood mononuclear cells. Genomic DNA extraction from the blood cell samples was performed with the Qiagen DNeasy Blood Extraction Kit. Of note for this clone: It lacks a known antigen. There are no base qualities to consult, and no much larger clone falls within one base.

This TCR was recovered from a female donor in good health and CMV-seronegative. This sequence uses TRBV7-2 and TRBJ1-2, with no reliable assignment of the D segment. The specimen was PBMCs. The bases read TGTGCCAGCAGCTTCGGCGGTAACTATGGCTACACCTTC. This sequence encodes CASSFGGNYGYTF.